Shown below are 12 T cell receptor beta chains from a single sample sequenced in a study of shared clonotypes between healthy human individuals. Selected positively for CCR7 and CD45RO-negative, naive CD8 cells excluded terminally differentiated effector memory CD45RA+ cells. The repertoire was sequenced with immunoSEQ multiplex PCR; TCRdb's copy has only in-frame clones and lacks some. The sample lists about 2 million clones, approximately 95% occurring once. The source material was naive CD8+ T cells sorted from blood. These receptors all come from a man younger than 30 in good health.

The chain has TRBV6-5 and TRBJ2-2; D is perhaps TRBD1 (5 bases). The ends were cut back, 8 bases at V and 6 bases at J, with 13 bases in the middle. The CDR3 loop spans 13 amino acids. Germline CDR1 reads MNHEY; CDR2 reads SVGAGI. The CDR3 sequence is CASRLSGSGELFF. DNA of the CDR3: TGTGCCAGCCGCCTCTCAGGGTCCGGGGAGCTGTTTTTT.

The chain is built from TRBV14 and TRBJ1-1; no clear D gene. Germline CDR1 reads SGHDN; CDR2 reads FVKESK. V gave up 4 bases and J gave up 1 base, with 16 bases separating them. The CDR3 sequence is 16 residues long. The CDR3 here is CASSPIVGPANTEAFF. The DNA for the CDR3 is TGTGCCAGCAGCCCAATCGTCGGGCCAGCGAACACTGAAGCTTTCTTT.

This sequence joins TRBV19 and TRBJ2-7; 13 bases are shared with TRBD2. CDR3 length: 20 residues. The V gene's germline CDR1 is LNHDA and CDR2 SQIVND (reference sequence). J gave up 3 bases and V 3 bases, and 17 bases lay outside the gene matches. The CDR3 reads CASSMSIGETRTSGSYEQYF. The CDR3 DNA reads as TGTGCCAGTAGTATGTCTATAGGGGAAACTCGGACTAGCGGGAGCTACGAGCAGTACTTC.

J is TRBJ1-6 and V is TRBV6-5, with D tentatively TRBD1 (5 bases). V was shortened by 2 bases and J by 6 bases, with 14 bases between the two germline ends. There are 16 residues in the CDR3. Germline CDR1 and CDR2: MNHEY and SVGAGI. In DNA form, the CDR3 reads TGTGCCAGCAGTTACCGGGACGGAGACCCTAATTCACCCCTCCACTTT. Amino acid sequence: CASSYRDGDPNSPLHF.

J is TRBJ1-1 and V is TRBV7-2, with D perhaps TRBD1 (5 bases). Trimming removed 6 bases from V and 2 bases from J, with 19 bases in between. This CDR3 has 16 residues. CDR1 is SGHTA, CDR2 FQGNSA, per germline. As DNA, the CDR3 is TGTGCCAGCAGATTAACCTACGACAGACTAAACACTGAAGCTTTCTTT. Its translation is CASRLTYDRLNTEAFF.

On this clone itself: Other DNA sequences within the sample encode an identical CDR3. The chain joins TRBV6-5 to TRBJ2-3; D is tentatively TRBD1 or TRBD2 (5 bases each). Germline lookup yields CDR1 MNHEY and CDR2 SVGAGI. The CDR3 is 14 residues long. V was trimmed by 0 bases and J by 1 base, leaving 5 bases between them. CDR3 nucleotides: TGTGCCAGCAGTTACTCGGGGGGCACAGATACGCAGTATTTT. Its protein is CASSYSGGTDTQYF.

This clone was recorded once. This chain links TRBV7-9 with TRBJ2-3; 12 nucleotides line up with TRBD2. This CDR3 region has 19 residues. Germline lookup yields CDR1 SEHNR and CDR2 FQNEAQ (reference sequence). The ends lost 4 bases at V and 2 bases at J; junction bases unmatched: 13. The DNA of the CDR3 is TGTGCCAGCAGCTCGCTCTGGACTAGCGGGAAGGGGGACACAGATACGCAGTATTTT. Translation gives CASSSLWTSGKGDTDTQYF.

The CDR3 spells CASSLYSGGSWGANVLTF. The CDR3 nucleotides are TGTGCCAGCAGCTTGTATAGCGGGGGCTCGTGGGGGGCCAACGTCCTGACTTTC. This chain uses TRBV5-4 with TRBJ2-6; TRBD2 agrees at 9 bases. V was pared by 1 base and J by 4 bases, with 9 bases of the junction left unmatched. The CDR3 sequence is 18 residues long. Per germline, CDR1 SGHNT and CDR2 YYREEE (reference sequence).

V and J are TRBV6-5 and TRBJ1-1, with D possibly being TRBD1 (6 bases). The CDR3 sequence is 15 residues long. The V gene lost 2 bases and the J gene lost 1 base, with 11 bases spanning the gap. Per the germline V gene, CDR1 is MNHEY and CDR2 is SVGAGI. CDR3 sequence: CASSYGRGANTEAFF. The CDR3 nucleotides are TGTGCCAGCAGTTACGGCAGGGGAGCGAACACTGAAGCTTTCTTT.

The chain employs TRBV5-4 and TRBJ2-3, with 7 nucleotides matching TRBD2. The CDR3 covers 12 residues. Losses at the gene ends were 3 bases for V and 5 bases for J; bases not matched to a gene: 0. Germline CDR1 and CDR2: SGHNT and YYREEE (reference sequence). DNA for the CDR3: TGTGCCAGCAGCTGGGAGGGAGATACGCAGTATTTT. Encoded protein: CASSWEGDTQYF.

J is TRBJ2-1 and V is TRBV20-1; D is unclear. The CDR3 totals 11 residues. V dropped 2 bases and J dropped 9 bases, with 8 bases sitting between them. Germline CDR1 and CDR2: DFQATT and SNEGSKA (reference sequence). The CDR3 sequence: CSARLNAEQFF. CDR3 nucleotide sequence: TGCAGTGCTAGACTGAACGCTGAGCAGTTCTTC.

The chain joins TRBV27 to TRBJ2-3; D is possibly TRBD2 (6 bases). This CDR3 contains 15 residues. V lost 3 bases and J lost 3, with 13 bases in between. Germline CDR1 is MNHEY and CDR2 is SMNVEV (reference sequence). The DNA for the CDR3 is TGTGCCAGCAGTTTCCTAGCCCGGGGGACAGATACGCAGTATTTT. Translation: CASSFLARGTDTQYF.